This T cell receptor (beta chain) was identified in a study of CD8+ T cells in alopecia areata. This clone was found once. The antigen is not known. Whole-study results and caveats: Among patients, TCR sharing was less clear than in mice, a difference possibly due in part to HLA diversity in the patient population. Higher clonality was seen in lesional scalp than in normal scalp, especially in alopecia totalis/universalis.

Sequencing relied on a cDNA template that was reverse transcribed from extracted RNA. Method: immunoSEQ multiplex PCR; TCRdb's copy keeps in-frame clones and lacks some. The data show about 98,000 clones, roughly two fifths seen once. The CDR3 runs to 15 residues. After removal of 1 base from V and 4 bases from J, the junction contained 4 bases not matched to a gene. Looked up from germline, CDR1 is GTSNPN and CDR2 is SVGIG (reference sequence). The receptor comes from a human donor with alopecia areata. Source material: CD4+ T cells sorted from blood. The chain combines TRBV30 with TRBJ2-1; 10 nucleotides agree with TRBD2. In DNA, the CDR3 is TGTGCCTGGAGTGCCGGGACTAGCGTATACAATGAGCAGTTCTTC. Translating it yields CAWSAGTSVYNEQFF.